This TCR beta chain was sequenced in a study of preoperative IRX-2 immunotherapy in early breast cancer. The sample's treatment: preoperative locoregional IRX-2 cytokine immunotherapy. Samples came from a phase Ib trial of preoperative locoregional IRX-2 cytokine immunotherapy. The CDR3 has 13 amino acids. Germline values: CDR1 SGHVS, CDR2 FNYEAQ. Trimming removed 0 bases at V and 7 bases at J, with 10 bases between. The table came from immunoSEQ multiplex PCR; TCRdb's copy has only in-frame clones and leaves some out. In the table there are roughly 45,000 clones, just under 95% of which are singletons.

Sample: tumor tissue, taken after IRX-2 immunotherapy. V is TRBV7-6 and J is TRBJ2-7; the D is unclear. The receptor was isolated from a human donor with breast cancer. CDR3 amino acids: CASSLAPTLEQYF. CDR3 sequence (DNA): TGTGCCAGCAGCTTAGCGCCCACGTTGGAGCAGTACTTC.